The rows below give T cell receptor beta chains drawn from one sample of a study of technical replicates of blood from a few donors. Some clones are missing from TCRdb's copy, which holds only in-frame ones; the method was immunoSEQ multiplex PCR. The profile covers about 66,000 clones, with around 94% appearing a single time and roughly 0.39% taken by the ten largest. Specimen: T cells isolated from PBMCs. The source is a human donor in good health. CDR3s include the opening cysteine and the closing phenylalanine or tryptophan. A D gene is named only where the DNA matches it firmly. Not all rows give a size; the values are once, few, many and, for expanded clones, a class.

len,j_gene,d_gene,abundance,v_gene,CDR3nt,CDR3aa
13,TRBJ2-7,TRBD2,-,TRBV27,TGTGCCACCGGACCGGGACTAGCCTACGAGCAGTACTTC,CATGPGLAYEQYF
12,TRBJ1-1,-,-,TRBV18,TGTGCCAGCTCATCTACCCGGACAGAAGCTTTCTTT,CASSSTRTEAFF
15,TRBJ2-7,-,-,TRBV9,TGTGCCAGCAGCGTAGGTATTGGGACTGCTAGCGAGCAGTACTTC,CASSVGIGTASEQYF
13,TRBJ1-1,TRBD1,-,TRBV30,TGTGCCTGCTCGACAGGGGGGTTCACTGAAGCTTTCTTT,CACSTGGFTEAFF
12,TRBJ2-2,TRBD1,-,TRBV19,TGTGCCGGACGACAGGGGACCGGGGAGCTGTTTTTT,CAGRQGTGELFF
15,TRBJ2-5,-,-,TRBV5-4,TGTGCCAGCAGCTTAACAGGGATCTTCCAAGAGACCCAGTACTTC,CASSLTGIFQETQYF
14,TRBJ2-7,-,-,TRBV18,TGTGCCAGCTCATATGAAGGACACAGTTACGAGCAGTACTTC,CASSYEGHSYEQYF
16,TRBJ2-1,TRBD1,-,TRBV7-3,TGTGCCAGCAGCTTAACGGGACAGGGGATAAAGGGTGAGCAGTTCTTC,CASSLTGQGIKGEQFF
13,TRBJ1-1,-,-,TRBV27,TGTGCCAGCAGCCTAACGTGGAACACTGAAGCTTTCTTT,CASSLTWNTEAFF
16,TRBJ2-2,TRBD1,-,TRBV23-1,TGCGCCAGCAGTCACCCGGGACAGGGCCGGGGCGGGGAGCTGTTTTTT,CASSHPGQGRGGELFF
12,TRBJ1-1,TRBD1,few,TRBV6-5,TGTGCCAGCGGACAGGGAGGGACTGAAGCTTTCTTT,CASGQGGTEAFF
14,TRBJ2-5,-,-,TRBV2,TGTGCCGGAGGCGGTGCGAGTCTTTCGAAGACCCAGTACTTC,CAGGGASLSKTQYF
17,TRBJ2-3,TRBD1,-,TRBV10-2,TGCGCCAGCAGTGAGTTGGCAGGGGGCGCCTTCACAGATACGCAGTATTTT,CASSELAGGAFTDTQYF
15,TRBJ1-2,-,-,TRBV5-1,TGCGCCAGCAGCTATACGGGGTCCATAAACTATGGCTACACCTTC,CASSYTGSINYGYTF
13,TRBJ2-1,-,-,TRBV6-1,TGTGCCAGCGCTACCCTGCAGGGCGATGAGCAGTTCTTC,CASATLQGDEQFF
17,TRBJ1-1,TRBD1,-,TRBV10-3,TGTGCCATCAGTCCCGGGACAGGGGGCGCGAGGGACACTGAAGCTTTCTTT,CAISPGTGGARDTEAFF
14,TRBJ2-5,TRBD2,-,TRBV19,TGTGCCAGTAGCAGTAGCGGGGGCCAAGAGACCCAGTACTTC,CASSSSGGQETQYF
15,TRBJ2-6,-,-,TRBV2,TGTGCCAGCAGAGGGGATGTGTCTGGGGCCAACGTCCTGACTTTC,CASRGDVSGANVLTF
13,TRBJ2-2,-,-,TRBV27,TGTGCCAGCTTTGACAGTAACACCGGGGAGCTGTTTTTT,CASFDSNTGELFF
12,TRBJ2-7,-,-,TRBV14,TGTGCCAGCTCCGGGATCCACTACGAGCAGTACTTC,CASSGIHYEQYF